This note documents a single T cell receptor (beta chain) sequence. This entry belongs to a study of cytomegalovirus exposure and HLA in healthy donors. Overall study: About 85 million unique TCR sequences came from HLA-typed donors in an early release.

This CDR3 is built from 14 residues. Germline assignment: CDR1 KGHSH and CDR2 LQKENI. Trimming shortened V by 0 bases and J by 9 bases, and 12 bases separated the two germline ends. As for the donors, each was a healthy bone marrow donor. The PCR employed 60 Vbeta primers together with 13 Jbeta primers. The table came from immunoSEQ multiplex PCR; TCRdb's copy has only in-frame clones and leaves some out. Of 85,000 to 100,000 clones detected, around 80% appear once; the ten largest clones hold roughly 3.5%. The receptor was isolated from a male donor in good health and CMV-seropositive. The sequencing sample was made of PBMCs. The J gene is TRBJ1-5, the V gene TRBV18, with TRBD1 as a possible D gene (5 bases). CDR3 sequence reads: CASSPPGGERPQHF. CDR3 coding DNA: TGTGCCAGCTCACCACCTGGAGGGGAGCGGCCCCAGCATTTT. Based on the CDR3 plus reference TRBV18 and TRBJ1-5, the full variable domain is NAGVMQNPRHLVRRRGQEARLRCSPMKGHSHVYWYRQLPEEGLKFMVYLQKENIIDESGMPKERFSAEFPKEGPSILRIQQVVRGDSAAYFCASSPPGGERPQHFGDGTRLSIL.